This record concerns one TCR beta chain sequence. Its specificity is unknown. These data come from a study of PD-1 blockade in mismatch repair-deficient tumors. Points from the study as a whole: After pembrolizumab, tumor-resident clones rose rapidly, then generally contracted before radiologic responses.

All patients were mismatch repair deficient, assessed by either PCR or immunohistochemistry. TCRs were sequenced from three patients responding to pembrolizumab. The data were produced by immunoSEQ multiplex PCR, yet TCRdb's version contains in-frame clones alone and is incomplete. This table holds some 97,000 clones, 82% found once. Per the germline V gene, CDR1 is LGHNA and CDR2 is YNFKEQ. V was pared by 7 bases and J by 2 bases, with 13 bases of the junction left unmatched. The CDR3 is 17 amino acids. V gene TRBV4-2 combines with J gene TRBJ2-3; 9 positions agree with TRBD2. The material was peripheral blood, obtained approximately 8 months after starting pembrolizumab. The TCR sequence derives from an adult with mismatch repair-deficient cancer. The CDR3, as DNA: TGTGCCAGCACCCCAATGGGGCTAGCGGGATTCACAGATACGCAGTATTTT. Translated: CASTPMGLAGFTDTQYF.